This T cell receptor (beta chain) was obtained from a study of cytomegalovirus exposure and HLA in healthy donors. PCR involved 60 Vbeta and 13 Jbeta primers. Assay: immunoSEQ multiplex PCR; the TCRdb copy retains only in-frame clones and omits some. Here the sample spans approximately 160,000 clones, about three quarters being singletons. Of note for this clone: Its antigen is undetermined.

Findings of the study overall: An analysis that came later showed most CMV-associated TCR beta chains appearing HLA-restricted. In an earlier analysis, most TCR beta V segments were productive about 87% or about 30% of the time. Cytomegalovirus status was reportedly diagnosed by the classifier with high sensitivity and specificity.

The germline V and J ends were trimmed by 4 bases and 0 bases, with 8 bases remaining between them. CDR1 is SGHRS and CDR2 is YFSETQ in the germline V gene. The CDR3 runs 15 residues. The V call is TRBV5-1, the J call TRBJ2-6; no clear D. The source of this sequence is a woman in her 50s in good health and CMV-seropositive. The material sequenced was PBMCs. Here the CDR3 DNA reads TGCGCCAGCAGCCCCGAGAACTCTGGGGCCAACGTCCTGACTTTC. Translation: CASSPENSGANVLTF.